In this sample, the clone carrying this T cell receptor (beta chain) turned up many times. The antigen remains undetermined. The CDR3 length is 13 residues. CDR1 and CDR2 (germline): SGHAT, FQNNGV. V gave up 3 bases and J gave up 6 bases, with 11 bases separating them. A library of TCRbeta sequences, prepared with unique molecular identifiers, was generated. TCRdb reprocessed the PCR reads via MiXCR and lists one record per CDR3 protein. The sample has approximately 200,000 distinct CDR3 sequences, around 5.9% seen once. The data derive from a study of T-cell reconstitution after alpha-beta-depleted transplantation in children. Points from the study as a whole: As was reported, about two months after transplant, alpha-beta T cells came from several hundred expanded graft clones.

The V gene is TRBV11-2, the J gene TRBJ1-1; weak D call: TRBD1 (5 bases). This receptor was taken from a girl less than two years old with combined immunodeficiency, due to receive a stem cell transplant. Specimen: PBMCs, collected before TCRalphabeta/CD19-depleted stem cell transplant. In DNA, the CDR3 is TGTGCCAGCAGCTTGATGCGGGACTCTGAAGCTTTCTTT. Amino acids: CASSLMRDSEAFF.